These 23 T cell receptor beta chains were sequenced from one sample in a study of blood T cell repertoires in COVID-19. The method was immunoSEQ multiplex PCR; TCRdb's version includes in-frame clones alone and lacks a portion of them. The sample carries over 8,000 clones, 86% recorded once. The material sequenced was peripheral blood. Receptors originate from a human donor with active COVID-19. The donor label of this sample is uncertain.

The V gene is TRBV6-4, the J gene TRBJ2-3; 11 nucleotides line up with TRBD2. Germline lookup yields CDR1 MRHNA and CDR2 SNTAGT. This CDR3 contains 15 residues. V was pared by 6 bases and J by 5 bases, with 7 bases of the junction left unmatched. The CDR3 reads CASSDTSGGVDTQYF. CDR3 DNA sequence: TGTGCCAGCAGCGACACTAGCGGGGGCGTAGATACGCAGTATTTT.

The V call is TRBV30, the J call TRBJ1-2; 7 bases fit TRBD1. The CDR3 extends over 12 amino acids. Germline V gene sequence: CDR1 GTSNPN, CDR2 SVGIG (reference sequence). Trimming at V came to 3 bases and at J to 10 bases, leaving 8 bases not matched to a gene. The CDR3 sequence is CAWRKGAGDYTF. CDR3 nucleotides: TGTGCCTGGAGGAAGGGGGCCGGGGACTACACCTTC.

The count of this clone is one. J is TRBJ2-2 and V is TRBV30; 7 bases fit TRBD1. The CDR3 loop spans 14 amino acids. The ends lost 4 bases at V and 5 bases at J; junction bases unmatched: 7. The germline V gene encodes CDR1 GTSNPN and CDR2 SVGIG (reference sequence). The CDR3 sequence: CAWNHRGVTGELFF. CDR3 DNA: TGTGCCTGGAACCACAGGGGAGTTACCGGGGAGCTGTTTTTT.

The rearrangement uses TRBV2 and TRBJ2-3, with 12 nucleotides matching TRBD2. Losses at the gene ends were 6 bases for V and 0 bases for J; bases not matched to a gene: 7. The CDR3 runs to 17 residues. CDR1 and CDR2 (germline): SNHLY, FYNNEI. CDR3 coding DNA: TGTGCCAGCAGCGGGCTAGCGGGGGGGACGAGCACAGATACGCAGTATTTT. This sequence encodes CASSGLAGGTSTDTQYF.

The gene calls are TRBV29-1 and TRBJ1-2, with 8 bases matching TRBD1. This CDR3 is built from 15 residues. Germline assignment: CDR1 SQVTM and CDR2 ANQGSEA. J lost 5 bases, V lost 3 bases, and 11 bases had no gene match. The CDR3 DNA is TGCAGCGTTGATCCCGGACAGGGTCTAGGGTATGGCTACACCTTC. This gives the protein CSVDPGQGLGYGYTF.

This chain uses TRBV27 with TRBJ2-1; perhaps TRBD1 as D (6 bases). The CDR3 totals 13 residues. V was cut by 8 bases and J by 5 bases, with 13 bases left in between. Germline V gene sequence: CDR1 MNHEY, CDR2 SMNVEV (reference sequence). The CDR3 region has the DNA TGTGCCAGCGGGGGCTGGCGGAACAATGAGCAGTTCTTC. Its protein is CASGGWRNNEQFF.

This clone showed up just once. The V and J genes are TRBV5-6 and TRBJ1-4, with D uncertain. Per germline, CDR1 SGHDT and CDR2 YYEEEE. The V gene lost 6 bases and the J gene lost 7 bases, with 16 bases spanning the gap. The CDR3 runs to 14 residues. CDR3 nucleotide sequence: TGTGCCAGCACCGCCGCGTCAGGCAGTGAAAAACTGTTTTTT. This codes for CASTAASGSEKLFF. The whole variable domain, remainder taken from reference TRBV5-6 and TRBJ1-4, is DAGVTQSPTHLIKTRGQQVTLRCSPKSGHDTVSWYQQALGQGPQFIFQYYEEEERQRGNFPDRFSGHQFPNYSSELNVNALLLGDSALYLCASTAASGSEKLFFGSGTQLSVL.

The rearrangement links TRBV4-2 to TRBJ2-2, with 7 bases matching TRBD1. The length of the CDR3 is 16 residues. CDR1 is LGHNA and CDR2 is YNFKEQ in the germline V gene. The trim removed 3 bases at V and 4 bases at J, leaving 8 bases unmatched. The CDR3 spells CASSQDFTGATGELFF. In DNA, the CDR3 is TGTGCCAGCAGCCAGGACTTCACAGGGGCCACCGGGGAGCTGTTTTTT.

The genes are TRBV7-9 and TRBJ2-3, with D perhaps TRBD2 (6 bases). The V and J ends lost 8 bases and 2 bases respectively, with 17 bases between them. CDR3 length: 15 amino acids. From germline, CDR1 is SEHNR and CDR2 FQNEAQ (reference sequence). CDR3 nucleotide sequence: TGTGCCAGCTCATCCAGACTAGAGGCCACAGATACGCAGTATTTT. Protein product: CASSSRLEATDTQYF.

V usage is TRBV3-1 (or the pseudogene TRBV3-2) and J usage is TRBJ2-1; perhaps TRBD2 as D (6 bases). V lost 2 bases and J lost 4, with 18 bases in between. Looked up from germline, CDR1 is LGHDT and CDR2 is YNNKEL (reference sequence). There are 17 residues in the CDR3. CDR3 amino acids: CASSQIGRSGPYNEQFF. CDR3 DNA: TGTGCCAGCAGCCAAATCGGCCGTAGCGGACCTTACAATGAGCAGTTCTTC.

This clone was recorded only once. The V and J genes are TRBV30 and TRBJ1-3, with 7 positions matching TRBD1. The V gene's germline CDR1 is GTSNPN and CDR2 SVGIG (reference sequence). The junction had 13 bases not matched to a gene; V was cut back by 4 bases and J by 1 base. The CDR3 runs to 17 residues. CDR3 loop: CAWIPRTGSLSGNTIYF. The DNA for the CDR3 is TGTGCCTGGATCCCCCGGACAGGTAGCCTTTCTGGAAACACCATATATTTT.

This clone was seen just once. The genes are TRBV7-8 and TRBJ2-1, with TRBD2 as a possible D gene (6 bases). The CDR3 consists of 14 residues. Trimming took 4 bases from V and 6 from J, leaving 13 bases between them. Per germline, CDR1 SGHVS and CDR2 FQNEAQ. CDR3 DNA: TGTGCCAGCAGCTCCGGGGGACCGGCCAATGAGCAGTTCTTC. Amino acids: CASSSGGPANEQFF.

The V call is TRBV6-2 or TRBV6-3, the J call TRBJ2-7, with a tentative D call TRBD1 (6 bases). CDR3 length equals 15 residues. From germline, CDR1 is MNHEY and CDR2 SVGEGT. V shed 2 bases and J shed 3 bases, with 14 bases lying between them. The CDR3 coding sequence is TGTGCCAGCAGTTACCCAAGACAGGCCTACTACGAGCAGTACTTC. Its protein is CASSYPRQAYYEQYF.

The CDR3 spells CATSDPKLAVSDTQYF. CDR3 sequence (DNA): TGTGCCACCAGTGACCCCAAACTAGCTGTGTCAGATACGCAGTATTTT. The chain carries TRBV24-1 and TRBJ2-3, with D possibly TRBD2 on 6 matching bases. Germline CDR1 and CDR2: KGHDR and SFDVKD. The CDR3 sequence is 16 residues long. V dropped 4 bases and J dropped 4 bases, with 17 bases sitting between them.

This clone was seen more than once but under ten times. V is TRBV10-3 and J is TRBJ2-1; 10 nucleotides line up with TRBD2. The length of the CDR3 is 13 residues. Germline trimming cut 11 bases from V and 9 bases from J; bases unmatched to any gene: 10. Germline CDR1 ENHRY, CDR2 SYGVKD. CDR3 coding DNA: TGTGCCGCAATAGCGGGAGGAGGGGTTGAGCAGTTCTTC. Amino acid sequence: CAAIAGGGVEQFF.

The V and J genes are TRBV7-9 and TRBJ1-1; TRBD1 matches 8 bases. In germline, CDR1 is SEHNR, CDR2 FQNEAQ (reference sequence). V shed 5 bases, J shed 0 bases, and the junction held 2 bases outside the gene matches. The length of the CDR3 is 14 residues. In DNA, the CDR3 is TGTGCCAGCAGCCGACAGGGGTTGAACACTGAAGCTTTCTTT. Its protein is CASSRQGLNTEAFF.

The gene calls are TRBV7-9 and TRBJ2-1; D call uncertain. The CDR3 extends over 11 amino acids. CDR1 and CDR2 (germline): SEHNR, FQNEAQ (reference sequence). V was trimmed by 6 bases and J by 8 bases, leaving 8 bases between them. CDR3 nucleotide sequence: TGTGCCAGCAGACGAGAGTATGAGCAGTTCTTC. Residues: CASRREYEQFF.

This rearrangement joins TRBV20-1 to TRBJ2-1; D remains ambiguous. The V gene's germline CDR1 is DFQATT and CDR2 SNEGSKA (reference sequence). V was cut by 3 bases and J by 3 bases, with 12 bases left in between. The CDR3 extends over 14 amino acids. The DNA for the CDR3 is TGCAGTGCTAGTCTCTCCCTCGGCTACAATGAGCAGTTCTTC. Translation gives CSASLSLGYNEQFF.

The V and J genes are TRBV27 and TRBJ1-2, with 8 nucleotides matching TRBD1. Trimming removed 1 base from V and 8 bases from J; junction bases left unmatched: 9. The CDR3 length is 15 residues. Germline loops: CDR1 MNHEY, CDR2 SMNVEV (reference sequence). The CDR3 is CASSLFDRGLGGYTF. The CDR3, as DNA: TGTGCCAGCAGTTTATTTGACAGGGGTTTAGGGGGCTACACCTTC.

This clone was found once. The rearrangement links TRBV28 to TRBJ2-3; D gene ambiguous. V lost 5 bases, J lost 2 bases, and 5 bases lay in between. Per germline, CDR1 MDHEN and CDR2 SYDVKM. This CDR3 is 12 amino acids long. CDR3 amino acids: CASSRVTDTQYF. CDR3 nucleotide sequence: TGTGCCAGCAGTCGGGTCACAGATACGCAGTATTTT.

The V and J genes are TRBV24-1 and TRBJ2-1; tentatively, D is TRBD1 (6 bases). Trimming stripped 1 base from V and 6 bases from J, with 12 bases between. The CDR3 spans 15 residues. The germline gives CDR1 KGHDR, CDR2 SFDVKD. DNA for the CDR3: TGTGCCACCAGTGATTTTTCCGGGACAATCAATGAGCAGTTCTTC. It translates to CATSDFSGTINEQFF.

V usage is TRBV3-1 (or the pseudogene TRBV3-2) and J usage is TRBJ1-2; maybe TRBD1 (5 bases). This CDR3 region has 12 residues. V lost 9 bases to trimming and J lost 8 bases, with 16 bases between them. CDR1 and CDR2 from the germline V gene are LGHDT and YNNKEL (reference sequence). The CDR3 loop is CASFTQGSGYTF. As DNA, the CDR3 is TGTGCCAGTTTTACTCAGGGTAGCGGCTACACCTTC.

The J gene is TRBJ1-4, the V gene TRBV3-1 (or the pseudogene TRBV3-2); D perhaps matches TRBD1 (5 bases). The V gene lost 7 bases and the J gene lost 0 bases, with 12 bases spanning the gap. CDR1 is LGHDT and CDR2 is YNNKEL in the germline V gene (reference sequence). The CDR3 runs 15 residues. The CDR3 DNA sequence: TGTGCCAGCACCCCGGGGGGTGCAACTAATGAAAAACTGTTTTTT. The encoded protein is CASTPGGATNEKLFF.